The rows below give T cell receptor beta chains drawn from one sample of a study of identifying expanded T cells in peripheral blood. Sequencing used immunoSEQ multiplex PCR; TCRdb keeps in-frame clones, though not all of them. Of 100,000 to 150,000 clones listed, approximately 86% are singletons. Sequenced input: blood. All receptors come from a person between 18 and 75 years old in good health. CDR3s include the opening cysteine and the closing phenylalanine or tryptophan. A D gene is named only where the DNA matches it firmly. The size entry is marked missing in some rows and otherwise reads once, few, many or a size class.

v_gene	abundance	d_gene	j_gene	CDR3nt	CDR3aa
TRBV5-1	NA	TRBD2	TRBJ2-1	TGCGCCAGCAGCCCGCAGACTAGCGGGGGGATGAATGAGCAGTTCTTC	CASSPQTSGGMNEQFF
TRBV12-5	NA	TRBD1	TRBJ1-2	TGTGCTAGTGGGGGGCCGGGACAGAGGAGCGGCTACACCTTC	CASGGPGQRSGYTF
TRBV7-9	once	NA	TRBJ1-3	TGTGCCAGCAGCGCAACGACAGGAAGCTCTGGAAACACCATATATTTT	CASSATTGSSGNTIYF
TRBV27	NA	TRBD2	TRBJ2-3	TGTGCCAGCAGTAGCGGGAGCTGGGGCACAGATACGCAGTATTTT	CASSSGSWGTDTQYF
TRBV18	many	NA	TRBJ2-1	TGTGCCAGCTCACCGCGACAGGATTCCTACAATGAGCAGTTCTTC	CASSPRQDSYNEQFF
TRBV9	NA	TRBD2	TRBJ2-1	TGTGCCAGCAGCGTAGACGTAGCTAGCGGGTTACCCAATGAGCAGTTCTTC	CASSVDVASGLPNEQFF
TRBV28	NA	TRBD1	TRBJ1-5	TGTGCCAGCAGTTTAGTAGGGGGCCCGGTGGGCAATCAGCCCCAGCATTTT	CASSLVGGPVGNQPQHF
TRBV6-6	NA	TRBD2	TRBJ2-7	TGTGCCAGCAGGGGACTAGCGGCCTACGAGCAGTACTTC	CASRGLAAYEQYF
TRBV5-4	once	NA	TRBJ1-3	TGTGCCAGCAGCCCGGGACCATCCAGAGCAGGAAACACCATATATTTT	CASSPGPSRAGNTIYF
TRBV7-6	medium-sized	TRBD1	TRBJ1-1	TGTGCCAGCAGCTCACAGGGGGACACTGAAGCTTTCTTT	CASSSQGDTEAFF
TRBV18	NA	NA	TRBJ2-1	TGTGCCAGCTCACTCAGTATAGGACAGTCTGGAAATGAGCAGTTCTTC	CASSLSIGQSGNEQFF
TRBV18	NA	NA	TRBJ2-1	TGTGCCAGCTCACTAGGACAAAGCTCCTACAATGAGCAGTTCTTC	CASSLGQSSYNEQFF
TRBV5-6	NA	NA	TRBJ2-2	TGTGCCAGCAGCTTCCCACAAGGGATTGGGGCCGGGGAGCTGTTTTTT	CASSFPQGIGAGELFF
TRBV6-1	NA	NA	TRBJ1-2	TGTGCCAGCAGTACGTTACAGAGTACCTATGGCTACACCTTC	CASSTLQSTYGYTF
TRBV6-5	NA	TRBD1	TRBJ2-7	TGTGCCAGCAGTTACTCGTACAGGGGTTACGAGCAGTACTTC	CASSYSYRGYEQYF
TRBV6-6	few	NA	TRBJ2-2	TGTGCCAGCAGGGGGATGAACACCGGGGAGCTGTTTTTT	CASRGMNTGELFF
TRBV5-1	few	NA	TRBJ1-4	TGCGCCAGCAGCTTGGAATCGGTAGCAACTAATGAAAAACTGTTTTTT	CASSLESVATNEKLFF
TRBV28	once	NA	TRBJ1-1	TGTGCCAGCAGTTTACTCGTGGGTAGGGGCAGTGAAGCTTTCTTT	CASSLLVGRGSEAFF
TRBV9	NA	NA	TRBJ1-4	TGTGCCAGCAGCCCGTTCCCTGCCTTTAATGAAAAACTGTTTTTT	CASSPFPAFNEKLFF
TRBV6-1	NA	NA	TRBJ1-5	TGTGCCAGCATATGGGGGGTCGGCAATCAGCCCCAGCATTTT	CASIWGVGNQPQHF
TRBV5-8	NA	NA	TRBJ1-5	TGTGTCAGCAGCGGTAATGAGGGGATCAGCAATCAGCCCCAGCATTTT	CVSSGNEGISNQPQHF
TRBV6-5	NA	NA	TRBJ1-2	TGTGCCAGCAGCCCCTGGCAGACCTATGGCTACACCTTC	CASSPWQTYGYTF
TRBV6-5	NA	NA	TRBJ2-2	TGTGCCAGCAGTTACGGAGGGGCGACCGGGGAGCTGTTTTTT	CASSYGGATGELFF
TRBV27	NA	NA	TRBJ2-1	TGTGCCAGCAGTAAAGAGGGCCCAGGGGATCGACAGTTCTTC	CASSKEGPGDRQFF
TRBV5-1	NA	NA	TRBJ2-7	TGCGCCAGCAGCTTGGGTAGCGGTGAGCAGTACTTC	CASSLGSGEQYF
TRBV10-1	NA	NA	TRBJ1-1	TGCGCCAGCACTCGAGCCGCAGGCACTGAAGCTTTCTTT	CASTRAAGTEAFF
TRBV19	NA	NA	TRBJ1-1	TGTGCCAGTAGTATAGATCTTAGGGACACTGAAGCTTTCTTT	CASSIDLRDTEAFF
TRBV7-9	few	NA	TRBJ1-6	TGTGCCAGCAGCTTAGCTAATCGGGGGAGAGATTCACCCCTCCACTTT	CASSLANRGRDSPLHF
TRBV6-5	NA	NA	TRBJ2-7	TGTGCCAGCAGTTACTTCGGTCGATCCTACGAGCAGTACTTC	CASSYFGRSYEQYF
TRBV27	NA	NA	TRBJ2-7	TGTGCCAGCAGTTTCCACGACAGATCCGAGCAGTACTTC	CASSFHDRSEQYF
TRBV19	few	TRBD1	TRBJ2-2	TGTGCCAGTAGTACTGGGGACAGGGTGGCGGCCGGGGAGCTGTTTTTT	CASSTGDRVAAGELFF
TRBV28	NA	NA	TRBJ2-7	TGTGCCAGCACACGGGGGGACACTTACTACGAGCAGTACTTC	CASTRGDTYYEQYF
TRBV19	NA	NA	TRBJ2-3	TGTGCCAGTAGTATAGCGGGTTGGGCCACAGATACGCAGTATTTT	CASSIAGWATDTQYF
TRBV9	NA	NA	TRBJ2-6	TGTGCCAGCAGCCCCCCGGTTTATGGGGCCAACGTCCTGACTTTC	CASSPPVYGANVLTF
TRBV25-1	NA	NA	TRBJ2-3	TGTGCCAGCAGCATAGGGGCAGATACGCAGTATTTT	CASSIGADTQYF
TRBV30	NA	NA	TRBJ1-6	TGTGCCTGCCCTCCCCTCGGGGTAAATTCACCCCTCCACTTT	CACPPLGVNSPLHF
TRBV6-5	NA	TRBD1	TRBJ2-7	TGTGCCAGCAGTTACCGGACAGGGCCCTACGAGCAGTACTTC	CASSYRTGPYEQYF
TRBV4-1	few	NA	TRBJ2-7	TGCGCCAGCAGCCAAGTAGTTGGCAACTCCTACGAGCAGTACTTC	CASSQVVGNSYEQYF
TRBV7-7	few	NA	TRBJ1-3	TGTGCCAGCAGCCGGACGGCTGGAAACACCATATATTTT	CASSRTAGNTIYF
TRBV5-1	few	TRBD1	TRBJ1-1	TGCGCCAGCAGCTTAGGACAGGGGGGTATGAACACTGAAGCTTTCTTT	CASSLGQGGMNTEAFF
TRBV11-3	NA	TRBD2	TRBJ2-2	TGTGCCAGCAGCTCCCCGGGGGGATCCGGGGAGCTGTTTTTT	CASSSPGGSGELFF
TRBV2	NA	NA	TRBJ2-1	TGTGCCAGCAGTGAAAACGGGGGAGCGGGCTACAATGAGCAGTTCTTC	CASSENGGAGYNEQFF